The entry below describes one TCR beta chain. The data derive from a study of CD8 T cells in Susac syndrome. Sequencing of TCR beta was undertaken in CD8+ and CD4+ T cells derived from blood. It was negative isolation that provided the CD8+ and CD4+ T cells, whereas TEMRA cells were enriched by FACS. Trimming took off 1 base at V and 7 bases at J, with 16 bases between the two ends. The CDR3 has 15 residues. Germline V lookup: CDR1 SEHNR, CDR2 FQNEAQ (reference sequence). It was with random hexamers that roughly 0.45 to 1 ug RNA was reverse transcribed. An immunoSEQ multiplex PCR generated amplified TCR beta CDR3 products spanning 54 Vbeta and 13 Jbeta. Using its own MiXCR run on the immunoSEQ multiplex PCR reads, TCRdb lists one record per CDR3 protein. The table has 150,000 to 200,000 distinct CDR3 sequences, around 94% seen once.

The sequence was obtained from a human donor with multiple sclerosis. The chain is built from TRBV7-9 and TRBJ1-2, with D perhaps TRBD1 (5 bases). Sequenced sample: CD4+ T cells from PBMCs. The CDR3 DNA reads as TGTGCCAGCAGCTTAGACCGTGGTCAGGGTGGTGGCTACACCTTC. Protein sequence: CASSLDRGQGGGYTF.